This T cell receptor beta chain is from a study of blood T cell repertoires in COVID-19. Background on the study: Some COVID-19 samples were acute and others convalescent; all came from the United States, Italy and Spain.

The CDR3 sequence is 15 residues long. The age range of participants was 18 to 89 years, with residence in about two dozen US areas. Data came from immunoSEQ multiplex PCR; TCRdb stores just in-frame clones and leaves some out. The data contain more than 200,000 clones, under 90% of them singletons. The TCR sequence derives from a woman aged 25 to 39 with acute COVID-19. The genes are TRBV21-1 and TRBJ1-2; TRBD1, the D gene given by the table, was not confirmed from the DNA. TRBV21-1 is a documented pseudogene. The sequenced material came from PBMCs or T cells enriched from blood (not recorded which). CDR3 residues: CASSQITCGHRGYTF. Written as DNA, the CDR3 is TGTGCCAGCAGCCAAATTACATGTGGACATCGGGGCTACACCTTC.